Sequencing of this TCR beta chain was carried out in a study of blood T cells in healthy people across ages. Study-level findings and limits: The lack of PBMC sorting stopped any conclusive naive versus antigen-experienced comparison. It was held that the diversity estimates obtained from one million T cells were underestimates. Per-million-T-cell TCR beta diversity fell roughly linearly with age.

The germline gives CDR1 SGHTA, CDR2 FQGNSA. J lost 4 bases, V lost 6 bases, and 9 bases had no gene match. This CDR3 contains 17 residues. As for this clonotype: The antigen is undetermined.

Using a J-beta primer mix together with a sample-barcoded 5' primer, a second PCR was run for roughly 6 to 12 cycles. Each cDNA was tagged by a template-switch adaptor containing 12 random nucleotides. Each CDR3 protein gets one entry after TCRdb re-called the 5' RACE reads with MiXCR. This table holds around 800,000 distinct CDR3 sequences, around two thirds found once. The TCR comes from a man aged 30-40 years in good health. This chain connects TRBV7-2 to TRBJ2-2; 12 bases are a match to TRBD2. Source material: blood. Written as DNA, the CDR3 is TGTGCCAGCAGGCAGGCTAGCGGGGGGGCCAGCACCGGGGAGCTGTTTTTT. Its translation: CASRQASGGASTGELFF.